This is a list of T cell receptor beta chains from one sample in a study of cytomegalovirus exposure and HLA in healthy donors. The assay was immunoSEQ multiplex PCR, and TCRdb's table has in-frame clones only and misses some. The profile shows about 190,000 clones, roughly 77% of them singletons. Sequences were obtained from PBMCs. Source of these receptors: a woman aged 45-59 years in good health and CMV-seronegative. The CDR3 runs from the conserved cysteine through the conserved F or W. The D gene is left open where the match is weak. The listing skips clone size in some rows; elsewhere it reads once, few, many or a size class.

clone size,J gene,D gene,V gene,CDR3 DNA,CDR3 protein
NA,TRBJ2-6,TRBD1,TRBV18,TGTGCCAGCTCACCCGACAGGGCCGCTCGGGCCAACGTCCTGACTTTC,CASSPDRAARANVLTF
NA,TRBJ2-1,NA,TRBV4-3,TGCGCCAGCAGCCAAGTTGGGCCCGAAGGCGATGAGCAGTTCTTC,CASSQVGPEGDEQFF
few,TRBJ1-5,TRBD1,TRBV10-3,TGTGCCATCAGTGAGTCGGTAGGGGGCAACAATCAGCCCCAGCATTTT,CAISESVGGNNQPQHF
NA,TRBJ2-7,NA,TRBV11-2,TGTGCCAGCAGCCCGGGACACTACGAGCAGTACTTC,CASSPGHYEQYF
NA,TRBJ2-1,NA,TRBV7-8,TGTGCCAGCAGCCAAGGGGGGGGACCGTTCTTC,CASSQGGGPFF
NA,TRBJ2-1,TRBD1,TRBV5-6,TGTGCCAGCAGCATCTTTGGACAGGGGAAGTTCTTC,CASSIFGQGKFF
NA,TRBJ2-6,NA,TRBV18,TGTGCCAGCTCACCACTGGGACACCCGGTTGGGGCCAACGTCCTGACTTTC,CASSPLGHPVGANVLTF
NA,TRBJ2-7,TRBD2,TRBV27,TGTGCCAGCAGGCCTTGGGCTAGCGGGAGTAACGAGCAGTACTTC,CASRPWASGSNEQYF
NA,TRBJ2-3,NA,TRBV7-9,TGTGCCAGCAGCTTTGTTTGGCAGGTAAACACTCCAGATACGCAGTATTTT,CASSFVWQVNTPDTQYF
NA,TRBJ1-3,NA,TRBV4-3,TGCGCCAGCAGCCCCCTTCTCGAAAGCCCAAACCCCTCTGGAAACACCATATATTTT,CASSPLLESPNPSGNTIYF
NA,TRBJ1-2,NA,TRBV28,TGTGCCAGCAGTTTCGGAGGGGTCCGAGGCTATGGCTACACCTTC,CASSFGGVRGYGYTF
once,TRBJ1-2,TRBD1,TRBV5-1,TGCGCCAGCAGCCGGGGGCGACAGGGGCGGAACTATGGCTACACCTTC,CASSRGRQGRNYGYTF
NA,TRBJ2-5,NA,TRBV18,TGTGCCAGCTCCGGTACGGAGACCCAGTACTTC,CASSGTETQYF
NA,TRBJ2-5,NA,TRBV11-1,TGTGCCAGCAGCTTCGGAACAGGGTTTAGAGAGACCCAGTACTTC,CASSFGTGFRETQYF
NA,TRBJ1-2,TRBD1,TRBV2,TGTGCCAGCAGTGAAACTAGAGGCAGGGGGCCCTTAGGCTACACCTTC,CASSETRGRGPLGYTF
NA,TRBJ2-1,TRBD1,TRBV6-5,TGTGCCAGCAGTTACCGGGGACAGGGGTACAATGAGCAGTTCTTC,CASSYRGQGYNEQFF
NA,TRBJ2-1,TRBD2,TRBV7-3,TGTGCCAGCAGCACCAGACCCCACCTAGCGGGAGTGGGCAATGAGCAGTTCTTC,CASSTRPHLAGVGNEQFF
NA,TRBJ2-5,TRBD2,TRBV5-1,TGCGCCAGCAGCCCGGGACGGGGGGACGAGACCCAGTACTTC,CASSPGRGDETQYF
NA,TRBJ1-2,TRBD1,TRBV5-4,TGTGCCAGCAGCTTCGGACAGGGCCACTATGGCTACACCTTC,CASSFGQGHYGYTF
NA,TRBJ2-5,TRBD2,TRBV14,TGTGCCAGCAGCCAAGATGCTCGAGTGGGTCTAGCGGGCACTGAAGAGACCCAGTACTTC,CASSQDARVGLAGTEETQYF
NA,TRBJ2-3,TRBD2,TRBV7-9,TGTGCCAGCAGGGTGGGGAGGGGCCCAGATACGCAGTATTTT,CASRVGRGPDTQYF
NA,TRBJ1-4,NA,TRBV19,TGTGCCAGTAGTATTCGTGAAAAACTGTTTTTT,CASSIREKLFF
NA,TRBJ2-3,TRBD2,TRBV7-6,TGTGCCAGCAGTCCCTTGGGCGGTAGCGGGGGAATGGATACGCAGTATTTT,CASSPLGGSGGMDTQYF
NA,TRBJ1-2,NA,TRBV19,TGTGCCAGTAGTACCCTCACTCCTAACTATGGCTACACCTTC,CASSTLTPNYGYTF
NA,TRBJ2-1,TRBD2,TRBV28,TGTGCCAGCAGGGAAGCTAGCGGGAGAGGGTCCTACAATGAGCAGTTCTTC,CASREASGRGSYNEQFF
NA,TRBJ2-1,NA,TRBV7-6,TGTGCCAGCAGCTTAGTCGGGGGGACACGCAATGAGCAGTTCTTC,CASSLVGGTRNEQFF
NA,TRBJ2-6,TRBD1,TRBV7-3,TGTGCCAGCAGCTCCCGGGACAGGGAAACTGGGGCCAACGTCCTGACTTTC,CASSSRDRETGANVLTF
NA,TRBJ2-2,NA,TRBV5-4,TGTGCCAGCGAGGACGAGGGCCCGGGCACCGGGGAGCTGTTTTTT,CASEDEGPGTGELFF